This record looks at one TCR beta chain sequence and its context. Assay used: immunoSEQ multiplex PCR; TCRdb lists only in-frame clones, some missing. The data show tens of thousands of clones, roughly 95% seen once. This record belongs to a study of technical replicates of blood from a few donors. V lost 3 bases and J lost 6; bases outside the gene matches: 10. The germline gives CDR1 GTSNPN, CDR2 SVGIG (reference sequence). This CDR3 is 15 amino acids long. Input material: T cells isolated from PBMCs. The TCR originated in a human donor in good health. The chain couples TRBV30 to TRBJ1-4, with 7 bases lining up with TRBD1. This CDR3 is CAWSETGTPYEKLFF. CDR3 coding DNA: TGTGCCTGGAGCGAGACAGGGACCCCTTATGAAAAACTGTTTTTT.